The 11 T cell receptor beta chains below come from one sample, sequenced in a study of T cells in pancreatic ductal adenocarcinoma. No neoadjuvant therapy was given to the selected pancreatic ductal adenocarcinoma patients before their surgery. TCRdb keeps only in-frame clones here, not all; method: immunoSEQ multiplex PCR. The sample records over 90,000 clones, 90% to 95% being singletons. The sequenced sample was PBMCs. The receptors were sampled from a human donor with pancreatic ductal adenocarcinoma.

The chain has TRBV29-1 and TRBJ2-1, with D uncertain. This CDR3 spans 14 amino acids. CDR1 and CDR2 from the germline V gene are SQVTM and ANQGSEA. Trimming pared 4 bases from V and 6 bases from J, leaving 16 bases between. The CDR3 sequence: CSVVNYNLVNEQFF. CDR3 sequence (DNA): TGCAGCGTTGTGAACTACAATTTAGTCAATGAGCAGTTCTTC.

This rearrangement joins TRBV11-2 to TRBJ2-7, with D unresolved. CDR1 and CDR2 (germline): SGHAT, FQNNGV. CDR3 size: 15 residues. Between the trimmed V and J ends, which lost 5 bases and 1 base, there was a span of 15 bases. For the CDR3, the DNA is TGTGCCAGCAGCATAACAGTCCTATTATCCTACGAGCAGTACTTC. This encodes CASSITVLLSYEQYF.

The V gene is TRBV30, the J gene TRBJ2-7; possible D gene TRBD2, 6 bases. The V and J ends lost 5 bases and 2 bases respectively, with 10 bases between them. Germline V gene lookup returns CDR1 GTSNPN and CDR2 SVGIG (reference sequence). The CDR3 sequence is 12 residues long. CDR3 sequence: CAWGTPTYEQYF. The DNA of the CDR3 is TGTGCCTGGGGGACTCCGACCTACGAGCAGTACTTC. The full variable domain, completed using reference TRBV30 and TRBJ2-7, is SQTIHQWPATLVQPVGSPLSLECTVEGTSNPNLYWYRQAAGRGLQLLFYSVGIGQISSEVPQNLSASRPQDRQFILSSKKLLLSDSGFYLCAWGTPTYEQYFGPGTRLTVT.

This clone was recorded once. The V and J genes are TRBV28 and TRBJ2-1, with 8 bases matching TRBD1. CDR1 MDHEN and CDR2 SYDVKM come from the germline V gene. This CDR3 comprises 12 residues. Unmatched junction bases numbered 4, after V lost 6 bases and J lost 9 bases. The CDR3 loop is CASRTGVGEQFF. DNA of the CDR3: TGTGCCAGCAGGACAGGGGTTGGTGAGCAGTTCTTC.

The gene calls are TRBV4-2 and TRBJ2-7, with 10 bases identical to TRBD2. Germline V gives CDR1 LGHNA, CDR2 YNFKEQ. V was pared by 0 bases and J by 4 bases, with 6 bases of the junction left unmatched. The CDR3 consists of 16 residues. The CDR3 sequence: CASSQEGTSASYEQYF. The CDR3 DNA reads TGTGCCAGCAGCCAAGAGGGGACTAGCGCTTCGTACGAGCAGTACTTC.

The gene calls are TRBV7-8 and TRBJ2-5, with D possibly TRBD2 on 6 matching bases. The V gene's germline CDR1 is SGHVS and CDR2 FQNEAQ. Trimming shortened V by 2 bases and J by 2 bases, and 9 bases separated the two germline ends. This CDR3 spans 14 amino acids. CDR3 in amino acids: CASSLIGGQETQYF. The CDR3 coding sequence is TGTGCCAGCAGCTTAATCGGGGGTCAAGAGACCCAGTACTTC.

The chain links TRBV6-5 to TRBJ2-1, with 8 bases aligning to TRBD1. This CDR3 has 16 residues. The V segment lost 2 bases and the J segment 9 bases; nucleotides outside the gene matches: 12. CDR1 and CDR2 from the germline V gene are MNHEY and SVGAGI. The CDR3 loop reads CASSYLPPQGAREQFF. The DNA of the CDR3 is TGTGCCAGCAGTTACCTCCCCCCCCAGGGGGCGCGTGAGCAGTTCTTC.

The V call is TRBV9, the J call TRBJ2-5; 14 bases match TRBD2. Germline CDR1 reads SGDLS; CDR2 reads YYNGEE. The CDR3 totals 18 residues. Trimming took 4 bases from V and 1 from J; bases not matched to a gene: 9. The CDR3 is CASSLAGTSGSGQETQYF. The CDR3 region has the DNA TGTGCCAGCAGCTTAGCCGGGACTAGCGGGAGCGGCCAAGAGACCCAGTACTTC.

The rearrangement joins TRBV20-1 to TRBJ2-5; 7 positions match TRBD1. Germline assignment: CDR1 DFQATT and CDR2 SNEGSKA (reference sequence). After removal of 8 bases from V and 7 bases from J, the junction contained 7 bases not matched to a gene. This CDR3 has 11 residues. The CDR3 loop is CSSQGSGTQYF. CDR3 in DNA: TGCAGTTCACAGGGGTCAGGGACCCAGTACTTC.

The CDR3 sequence: CASSTGLAGREQYF. In DNA, the CDR3 is TGTGCCAGCAGTACTGGACTAGCGGGAAGGGAGCAGTACTTC. This chain joins TRBV2 and TRBJ2-7, with 12 nucleotides matching TRBD2. The CDR3 has 14 amino acids. V shed 5 bases, J shed 7 bases, and the junction held 6 bases outside the gene matches. Germline V gene lookup returns CDR1 SNHLY and CDR2 FYNNEI.

This clone was detected only once. This rearrangement joins TRBV5-5 to TRBJ1-2; TRBD1 is a possible D gene (6 bases). CDR1 and CDR2 (germline): SGHKS, YYEKEE (reference sequence). V was clipped by 0 bases and J by 4 bases, with 13 bases between them. The CDR3 consists of 15 residues. CDR3 coding DNA: TGTGCCAGCAGCTTGGAGGGGAGGGGGGCCTATGGCTACACCTTC. Translation gives CASSLEGRGAYGYTF.